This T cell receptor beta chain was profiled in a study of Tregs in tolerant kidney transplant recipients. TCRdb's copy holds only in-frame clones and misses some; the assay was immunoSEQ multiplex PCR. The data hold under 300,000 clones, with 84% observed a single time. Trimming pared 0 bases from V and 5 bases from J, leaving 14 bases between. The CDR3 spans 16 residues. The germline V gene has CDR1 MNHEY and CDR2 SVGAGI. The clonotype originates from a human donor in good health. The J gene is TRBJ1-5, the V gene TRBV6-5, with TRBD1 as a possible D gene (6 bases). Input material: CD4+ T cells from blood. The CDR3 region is CASSYSSQGRHQPQHF. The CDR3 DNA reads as TGTGCCAGCAGTTACTCGAGTCAGGGGCGACATCAGCCCCAGCATTTT.